This T cell receptor (beta chain) was recovered during a study of radiotherapy plus CTLA-4 blockade in lung cancer. Study as a whole: Patients showed objective responses in 18% of cases, and disease control was achieved by 31%.

J was trimmed by 5 bases and V by 5 bases; bases with no gene match: 4. The CDR3 has 16 residues. CDR1 is SGHVS, CDR2 FNYEAQ, per germline. Clones were read by immunoSEQ multiplex PCR, and TCRdb kept only the in-frame ones, dropping some. The sample holds over 80,000 clones; 85% to 90% are singletons and the top ten take 15% to 20%. On this clone: Its antigen is unknown.

Study results and limitations: Radiotherapy was combined with ipilimumab, and tumor-derived TCR clones then expanded in blood.

The chain combines TRBV7-6 with TRBJ2-1; 15 nucleotides align to TRBD2. The material was peripheral blood, obtained from a patient treated with radiotherapy plus ipilimumab. The receptor was isolated from a human donor with non-small cell lung cancer that progressed on radiotherapy plus ipilimumab. As DNA, the CDR3 is TGTGCCAGCAGCCCCGGGACTAGCGGGGGGAACAATGAGCAGTTCTTC. Translated: CASSPGTSGGNNEQFF.